The clone carrying this T cell receptor beta chain was counted a few times. Its antigen remains unknown. This sample stems from a study of CD8 T cells in ankylosing spondylitis. Study conclusions and caveats: Existing reports had already noted some motif variants in reactive arthritis synovial fluid and blood. Typical of ankylosing spondylitis blood, it appeared, was a TCR beta motif of roughly eight highly homologous variants. CD8+ disease-linked clones were present at relatively low frequencies in blood.

TCRdb passed the 5' RACE reads through MiXCR, listing each CDR3 protein once. The top ten hold 13% to 15% of the sample, which has a few hundred thousand distinct CDR3 sequences, approximately 8% seen once. The CDR3 spans 15 residues. V dropped 5 bases and J dropped 6; count of bases not matched to a gene: 5. CDR1 and CDR2 from the germline V gene are SGHTA and FQGTGA. This clonotype originated in a male donor with ankylosing spondylitis. J is TRBJ2-1 and V is TRBV7-3; TRBD2 aligns across 12 bases. Source material: blood, either unsorted or a sorted T cell fraction (not recorded which). In nucleotides, the CDR3 is TGTGCCAGCAGCCCCACGGGACTAGCGGGCAATGAGCAGTTCTTC. This gives the protein CASSPTGLAGNEQFF.